Below, 4 T cell receptor beta chains from the same sample are listed, as sequenced in a study of regulatory T cells in long-lasting Graves disease. Time point denoted: persistent/refractory GD, antithyroid drugs over 5 years with positive TRAb. Preparation of the TCR library used RNA extracted from PBMCs. Relying on iRepertoire HTBI primers and Arm-PCR of CDR3 regions, the team built TCR beta libraries. Each CDR3 protein is one row after TCRdb ran MiXCR on the multiplex PCR reads. Here the sample spans about 660,000 distinct CDR3 sequences, 25% to 30% being singletons. Sequenced material: peripheral blood mononuclear cells (PBMCs), taken when the disease was refractory, from a patient treated with antithyroid drugs. The receptors shown here come from a female donor with Graves disease.

J is TRBJ1-5 and V is TRBV12-5; D uncertain. The CDR3 contains 13 residues. The V gene lost 3 bases and the J gene lost 0 bases, with 3 bases spanning the gap. Looked up from germline, CDR1 is LGHNT and CDR2 is FRNRAP. For the CDR3, the DNA is TGTGCTAGTGGTTTAGATAGCAATCAGCCCCAGCATTTT. Its protein is CASGLDSNQPQHF.

The J gene is TRBJ2-7, the V gene TRBV5-1; 11 bases line up with TRBD2. The V segment lost 4 bases and the J segment 3 bases; nucleotides outside the gene matches: 18. The CDR3 covers 19 residues. CDR1 and CDR2 (germline): SGHRS, YFSETQ. The CDR3 reads CASSITSGRPTGVVYEQYF. Here the CDR3 DNA reads TGCGCCAGCAGCATTACTAGCGGGAGACCCACGGGGGTGGTCTACGAGCAGTACTTC.

This clonotype was detected many times. The chain links TRBV12-3 or TRBV12-4 to TRBJ1-2; D call uncertain. The CDR3 spans 13 residues. V gave up 3 bases and J gave up 3 bases, with 8 bases separating them. In nucleotides, the CDR3 is TGTGCCAGCAGTTTTCGTGAGGACTATGGCTACACCTTC. Encoded protein: CASSFREDYGYTF.

The table lists this clonotype with many counts. The rearrangement joins TRBV12-3 or TRBV12-4 to TRBJ1-5, with D possibly matching TRBD1 (5 bases). Trimming stripped 4 bases from V and 5 bases from J, with 9 bases between. The CDR3 spans 13 residues. DNA of the CDR3: TGTGCCAGCAGTTGGGGCGCGGATCAGCCCCAGCATTTT. This sequence encodes CASSWGADQPQHF.